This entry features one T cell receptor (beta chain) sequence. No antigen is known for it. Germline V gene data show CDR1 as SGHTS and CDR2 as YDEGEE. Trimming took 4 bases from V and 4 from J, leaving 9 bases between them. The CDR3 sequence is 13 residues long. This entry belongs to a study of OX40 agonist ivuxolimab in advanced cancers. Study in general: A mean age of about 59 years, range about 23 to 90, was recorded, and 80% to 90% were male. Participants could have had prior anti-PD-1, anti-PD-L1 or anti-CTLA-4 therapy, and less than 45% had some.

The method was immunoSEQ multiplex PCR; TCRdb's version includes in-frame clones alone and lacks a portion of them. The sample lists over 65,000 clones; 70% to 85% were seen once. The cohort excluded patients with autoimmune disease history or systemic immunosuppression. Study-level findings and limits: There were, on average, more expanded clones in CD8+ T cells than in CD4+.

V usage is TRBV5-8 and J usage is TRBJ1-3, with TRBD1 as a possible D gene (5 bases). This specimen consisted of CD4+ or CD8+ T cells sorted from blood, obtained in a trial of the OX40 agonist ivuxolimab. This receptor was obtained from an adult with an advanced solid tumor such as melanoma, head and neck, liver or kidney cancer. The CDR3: CASSGGIGNTIYF. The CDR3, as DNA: TGTGCCAGCAGCGGGGGGATCGGAAACACCATATATTTT.